One and the same sample provided the 21 T cell receptor beta chains below, sequenced in a study of T cells in Graves' hyperthyroidism and ophthalmopathy. Amplified TCR beta CDR3 regions came from RNA transcripts. HTBI primers drove first-round RT-PCR of the TCR CDR3. TCRdb reprocessed the multiplex PCR reads via MiXCR and lists one record per CDR3 protein. The table includes 95,000 to 110,000 distinct CDR3 sequences, around 50% detected once. What was sequenced was blood. Receptor source: a man between 40 and 49 years old with Graves' hyperthyroidism.

This clonotype was counted many times. The chain uses TRBV7-9 and TRBJ2-5; D is undetermined. CDR1 is SEHNR and CDR2 is FQNEAQ in the germline V gene (reference sequence). Trimming cost V 6 bases and J 2 bases, with 13 bases left between them. The CDR3 spans 14 residues. This CDR3 is CASSQGFLQETQYF. The CDR3 nucleotides read TGTGCCAGCAGTCAAGGGTTCCTTCAAGAGACCCAGTACTTC.

This clonotype was seen repeatedly, ten times or more. The rearrangement uses TRBV5-4 and TRBJ1-4; D perhaps matches TRBD1 (6 bases). V gave up 4 bases and J gave up 7 bases, with 23 bases separating them. The CDR3 covers 17 residues. The germline V gene has CDR1 SGHNT and CDR2 YYREEE (reference sequence). The CDR3 reads CASSRNPPDRGREKLFF. Written as DNA, the CDR3 is TGTGCCAGCAGCCGTAACCCACCCGATCGGGGGCGTGAAAAACTGTTTTTT.

This clonotype was counted at least ten times. V is TRBV6-1 and J is TRBJ2-5; maybe TRBD2 (5 bases). The CDR3 extends over 16 amino acids. V was clipped by 4 bases and J by 4 bases, with 19 bases between them. The germline V gene encodes CDR1 MNHNS and CDR2 SASEGT. CDR3 DNA: TGTGCCAGCAGTGTGGACCGTTGGCGGGCCGGAGAGACCCAGTACTTC. As protein: CASSVDRWRAGETQYF.

The chain has TRBV10-3 and TRBJ1-6, with 9 nucleotides matching TRBD1. CDR3 length: 13 residues. V was pared by 9 bases and J by 13 bases, with 10 bases of the junction left unmatched. The germline CDR1 and CDR2 sequences are ENHRY and SYGVKD. CDR3: CAIQGAPLNPLHF. As DNA, the CDR3 is TGTGCCATACAGGGGGCGCCGCTAAATCCCCTCCACTTT.

The table lists this clonotype with many counts. The genes are TRBV11-2 and TRBJ2-7; D is perhaps TRBD1 or TRBD2 (5 bases each). Trimming pared 5 bases from V and 1 base from J, leaving 15 bases between. CDR1 SGHAT and CDR2 FQNNGV come from the germline V gene. CDR3 size: 15 residues. As DNA, the CDR3 is TGTGCCAGCAGCAGTCGGGACGCCTTATCCTACGAGCAGTACTTC. Its translation: CASSSRDALSYEQYF.

In this sample, this clonotype turned up many times. The chain uses TRBV12-5 and TRBJ2-3; 7 positions agree with TRBD1. V shed 5 bases, J shed 2 bases, and the junction held 4 bases outside the gene matches. This CDR3 comprises 14 residues. The V gene's germline CDR1 is LGHNT and CDR2 FRNRAP. The CDR3, as DNA: TGTGCTAGTGGTAGGGGACAGATCACAGATACGCAGTATTTT. It encodes CASGRGQITDTQYF.

At least ten counts were recorded for this clonotype. The rearrangement joins TRBV7-9 to TRBJ2-3; 8 bases are a match to TRBD2. This CDR3 spans 15 amino acids. V shed 3 bases and J 1 base; nucleotides not matched to a gene: 3. Germline V gene lookup returns CDR1 SEHNR and CDR2 FQNEAQ (reference sequence). Here the CDR3 DNA reads TGTGCCAGCAGCTTTCAAGCGGGGGGCACAGATACGCAGTATTTT. It translates to CASSFQAGGTDTQYF.

With respect to this clonotype: The junction does not match germline at one end; this may be a read error. The chain is built from TRBV7-9 and TRBJ1-2; D ambiguous. Looked up from germline, CDR1 is SEHNR and CDR2 is FQNEAQ (reference sequence). The CDR3 consists of 9 residues. CDR3 loop: CAITEGCTF. The CDR3 region has the DNA TGTGCCATCACAGAGGGCTGCACCTTC. The complete variable domain, with remaining parts taken from reference TRBV7-9 and TRBJ1-2, reads DTGVSQNPRHKITKRGQNVTFRCDPISEHNRLYWYRQTLGQGPEFLTYFQNEAQLEKSRLLSDRFSAERPKGSFSTLEIQRTEQGDSAMYLCAITEGCTFGSGTRLTVV.

At least ten counts were recorded for this clonotype. The chain links TRBV5-1 to TRBJ1-2; a possible D gene is TRBD1 (5 bases). The CDR3 runs 14 residues. Germline V CDR1 and CDR2: SGHRS, YFSETQ. V lost 5 bases and J lost 8, with 19 bases in between. The CDR3 protein is CASRYRGVGWGYTF. The CDR3 coding sequence is TGCGCCAGCAGGTATAGGGGCGTCGGATGGGGCTACACCTTC.

This clonotype was seen at least ten times. The V and J genes are TRBV6-5 and TRBJ1-2; maybe TRBD1 (6 bases). This CDR3 region has 15 residues. With 0 bases removed from V and 2 bases from J, the gap between germline ends came to 10 bases. Per germline, CDR1 MNHEY and CDR2 SVGAGI. The DNA of the CDR3 is TGTGCCAGCAGTTACTCGGGACATAAGAACTATGGCTACACCTTC. As protein: CASSYSGHKNYGYTF.

The table lists this clonotype with many counts. The chain combines TRBV2 with TRBJ2-6; D gene unclear. Between the trimmed V and J ends, which lost 3 bases and 1 base, there was a span of 4 bases. CDR3 size: 14 residues. Germline V gene sequence: CDR1 SNHLY, CDR2 FYNNEI. The CDR3 DNA sequence: TGTGCCAGCAGTGAGTCTTCTGGGGCCAACGTCCTGACTTTC. It codes for CASSESSGANVLTF.

This clonotype appeared many times. The rearrangement links TRBV27 to TRBJ1-2, with no clear D. CDR3 length: 13 amino acids. Deletions cut 1 base from V and 3 bases from J, with 6 bases between. The V gene's germline CDR1 is MNHEY and CDR2 SMNVEV (reference sequence). CDR3 DNA: TGTGCCAGCAGTTTATTCCCCCACTATGGCTACACCTTC. Translating it yields CASSLFPHYGYTF.

This rearrangement joins TRBV7-9 to TRBJ2-5; 14 nucleotides match TRBD2. The CDR3 has 15 amino acids. Germline loops: CDR1 SEHNR, CDR2 FQNEAQ (reference sequence). J gave up 11 bases and V 6 bases, and 11 bases lay outside the gene matches. For the CDR3, the DNA is TGTGCCAGCAGTCGTCCGGGACTAGCGGGAGCTGGGCAGTACTTC. Its protein product is CASSRPGLAGAGQYF.

V gene TRBV20-1 combines with J gene TRBJ1-4; D remains ambiguous. V was pared by 0 bases and J by 8 bases, with 13 bases between. Germline V lookup: CDR1 DFQATT, CDR2 SNEGSKA (reference sequence). The CDR3 is 14 residues long. CDR3 DNA: TGCAGTGCTAGAGATCGGGTTTTGGGGGAAAAACTGTTTTTT. Its protein product is CSARDRVLGEKLFF.

This chain uses TRBV2 with TRBJ2-1; 10 nucleotides line up with TRBD1. The ends lost 10 bases at V and 11 bases at J; junction bases unmatched: 14. Germline V gene sequence: CDR1 SNHLY, CDR2 FYNNEI. There are 14 residues in the CDR3. Here the CDR3 reads CAINRDRGPGKQFF. In nucleotides, the CDR3 is TGTGCCATCAACCGGGACAGGGGACCGGGTAAGCAGTTCTTC.

This clonotype was seen only a few times. V usage is TRBV30 and J usage is TRBJ2-5, with 7 bases fitting TRBD1. The CDR3 consists of 12 residues. J lost 5 bases, V lost 3 bases, and 3 bases had no gene match. The germline V gene encodes CDR1 GTSNPN and CDR2 SVGIG (reference sequence). CDR3 protein: CAWSPGGETQYF. Here the CDR3 DNA reads TGTGCCTGGAGCCCAGGGGGTGAGACCCAGTACTTC.

This clonotype was picked up many times. The chain links TRBV19 to TRBJ1-5; the match to TRBD1 covers 7 bases. Germline V lookup: CDR1 LNHDA, CDR2 SQIVND (reference sequence). The CDR3 contains 14 residues. Losses at the gene ends were 10 bases for V and 2 bases for J; bases not matched to a gene: 8. Here the CDR3 reads CATQFGQGNQPQHF. The CDR3, as DNA: TGTGCCACCCAATTTGGACAGGGCAATCAGCCCCAGCATTTT.

This clonotype was seen repeatedly, ten times or more. The rearrangement links TRBV5-6 to TRBJ2-7, with D possibly matching TRBD2 (6 bases). Germline-derived CDR1 and CDR2 are SGHDT and YYEEEE. V lost 4 bases and J lost 1, with 12 bases in between. The CDR3 runs to 14 residues. CDR3 sequence: CASSAGSGSYEQYF. DNA for the CDR3: TGTGCCAGCAGCGCGGGGAGCGGGTCCTACGAGCAGTACTTC.

The V gene is TRBV29-1, the J gene TRBJ2-7, with TRBD1 matching over 7 bases. Per germline, CDR1 SQVTM and CDR2 ANQGSEA. The CDR3 totals 11 residues. V was pared by 7 bases and J by 6 bases, with 6 bases of the junction left unmatched. This CDR3 reads CSATTGTEQYF. The CDR3 DNA reads as TGCAGCGCCACGACAGGGACCGAGCAGTACTTC.

The chain recombines TRBV15 with TRBJ1-1; D is perhaps TRBD1 (5 bases). CDR1 is LNHNV and CDR2 is YYDKDF in the germline V gene (reference sequence). This CDR3 contains 17 residues. V lost 0 bases to trimming and J lost 12 bases, with 26 bases between them. For the CDR3, the DNA is TGTGCCACCAGCAGAGATCGGAGCTCTGGGGCCAACGTCCTGACTTTCTTT. This sequence encodes CATSRDRSSGANVLTFF.

V and J are TRBV20-1 and TRBJ2-4; D may be TRBD2 (6 bases). With 6 bases removed from V and 1 base from J, the gap between germline ends came to 28 bases. Germline values: CDR1 DFQATT, CDR2 SNEGSKA (reference sequence). This CDR3 is built from 19 residues. CDR3 DNA sequence: TGCAGTGCCCCTACAGGCGGGTCTGGAGGGAAGACGGCCAAAAACATTCAGTACTTC. Amino acids: CSAPTGGSGGKTAKNIQYF.